The source of this T cell receptor (beta chain) is a study of T cells in tuberculosis. On the study more broadly: IGRA-negative adolescents, IGRA-positive adolescents with latent tuberculosis and adults with active tuberculosis formed this South African cohort. Blood was taken before or within 7 days of anti-tuberculosis therapy. Findings and caveats of the study: A GMM-specific repertoire classifier reached roughly 90% accuracy, AUROC about 0.87.

The CDR3 length is 12 residues. Germline V CDR1 and CDR2: SGHNT, YYREEE (reference sequence). V gave up 4 bases and J gave up 7 bases, with 9 bases separating them. Comments on this clone: Antigen specificity is unknown.

Described time point: new active TB diagnosis, blood taken before or within 7 days of starting treatment. Assay: immunoSEQ multiplex PCR; the TCRdb copy retains only in-frame clones and omits some. The sample lists 20,000 to 25,000 clones; about 85% were seen once. The chain carries TRBV5-4 and TRBJ1-5, with a tentative D call TRBD1 (5 bases). The sequencing used PBMCs, collected at tuberculosis diagnosis. The TCR sequence derives from an adult with tuberculosis. CDR3 amino acids: CASSQDSQPQHF. In DNA form, the CDR3 reads TGTGCCAGCAGCCAAGACAGCCAGCCCCAGCATTTT.